This T cell receptor (beta chain) was documented in a study of blood T cell repertoires in COVID-19. Across the whole study: Whether acute or convalescent, the COVID-19 samples came from the United States, Italy and Spain. In each case, the material was cDNA or gDNA derived from T cells, B-cell-depleted T cells, or PBMCs.

The CDR3 consists of 14 residues. The V end was cut by 4 bases, the J end by 2 bases, with 12 bases between. Germline CDR1 is SGHRS and CDR2 is YFSETQ. In the original analysis: Reference gene primer amplification gave estimated nucleated cell counts. Profiled with immunoSEQ multiplex PCR; TCRdb holds only in-frame clones, not every one. Clone size and the V and J calls come from that table; the DNA yielded D and trimming. Among some 670,000 clones listed, 85% to 90% were seen once. Sequences were obtained from peripheral blood. The receptor comes from a woman under 30 with acute or convalescent COVID-19. V is TRBV5-1 and J is TRBJ2-5; a possible D gene is TRBD1 (6 bases). The CDR3 sequence: CASSTGQIQETQYF. The CDR3 coding sequence is TGCGCCAGCAGCACCGGACAGATTCAAGAGACCCAGTACTTC.